This is a list of T cell receptor beta chains from one sample in a study of STAT5B mutations in CD4+ large granular lymphocyte leukemia. Generated by immunoSEQ multiplex PCR, the TCRdb table keeps only in-frame clones and is missing some. The data hold about 45,000 clones, with 80% to 90% observed a single time. Sequencing input: CD4+ T cells from blood buffy coats. These receptors were taken from a human donor in good health. Each CDR3 is given with its conserved first and last residue. A D gene is named only where the DNA matches it firmly. Clone size is given for some rows only: seen once, a few or many times, or a class if the clone is expanded.

j_call | clone_size | v_call | d_call | cdr3_aa | cdr3_nt
TRBJ1-3 | NA | TRBV7-3 | NA | CASSRVGSGSGNTIYF | TGTGCCAGCAGCCGTGTGGGTTCGGGATCTGGAAACACCATATATTTT
TRBJ2-2 | NA | TRBV2 | TRBD2 | CASSDLGLAGDSGELFF | TGTGCCAGCAGTGACCTGGGACTAGCGGGAGATAGCGGGGAGCTGTTTTTT
TRBJ2-3 | NA | TRBV9 | TRBD1 | CASSPRQGAVDTQYF | TGTGCCAGCAGCCCCAGACAGGGGGCTGTAGATACGCAGTATTTT
TRBJ2-7 | once | TRBV6-5 | NA | CASRPLGRSYEQYF | TGTGCCAGCAGACCATTAGGACGGTCCTACGAGCAGTACTTC
TRBJ2-2 | NA | TRBV7-3 | NA | CASSYSNTGELFF | TGTGCCAGCAGCTATTCCAACACCGGGGAGCTGTTTTTT
TRBJ2-7 | NA | TRBV6-5 | NA | CASSYSPGSYEQYF | TGTGCCAGCAGTTACTCGCCGGGCTCCTACGAGCAGTACTTC
TRBJ1-2 | NA | TRBV4-2 | NA | CASSQDPNYGYTF | TGTGCCAGCAGCCAAGATCCAAACTATGGCTACACCTTC
TRBJ2-5 | NA | TRBV13 | NA | CASSSNSGLQETQYF | TGTGCCAGCAGCTCTAATTCAGGGCTACAAGAGACCCAGTACTTC
TRBJ2-3 | NA | TRBV5-1 | NA | CASSLGVGGLGPDTQYF | TGCGCCAGCAGCTTGGGGGTTGGGGGACTTGGGCCAGATACGCAGTATTTT
TRBJ1-3 | NA | TRBV2 | NA | CASSGSTVDSSGNTIYF | TGTGCCAGCAGTGGTTCCACAGTGGATAGCTCTGGAAACACCATATATTTT
TRBJ2-1 | NA | TRBV7-3 | TRBD2 | CASSIGLAGAPEQFF | TGTGCCAGCAGCATCGGACTAGCGGGAGCCCCCGAGCAGTTCTTC
TRBJ2-7 | NA | TRBV2 | TRBD1 | CASSALTGLSAGEQYF | TGTGCCAGCAGTGCCTTGACAGGGCTATCGGCGGGTGAGCAGTACTTC
TRBJ1-1 | NA | TRBV7-3 | TRBD1 | CASSLDRGTTEAFF | TGTGCCAGCAGCTTGGACAGGGGGACCACTGAAGCTTTCTTT
TRBJ2-1 | NA | TRBV7-9 | NA | CASSSYEQFF | TGTGCCAGCAGCTCTTATGAGCAGTTCTTC
TRBJ2-7 | NA | TRBV7-3 | TRBD2 | CASAREGSYEQYF | TGTGCCAGCGCCCGGGAGGGGTCCTACGAGCAGTACTTC
TRBJ2-1 | once | TRBV19 | TRBD1 | CASSIHTGGPYNEQFF | TGTGCCAGTAGTATACATACAGGGGGACCCTACAATGAGCAGTTCTTC
TRBJ1-6 | NA | TRBV6-5 | NA | CASSYSGGDNSPLHF | TGTGCCAGCAGTTACTCGGGGGGGGATAATTCACCCCTCCACTTT
TRBJ1-4 | NA | TRBV5-1 | NA | CTSSLGSNEKLFF | TGCACCAGCAGCTTAGGATCTAATGAAAAACTGTTTTTT
TRBJ1-1 | NA | TRBV7-8 | NA | CASSLQGSRMNTEAFF | TGTGCCAGCAGCTTACAAGGATCTCGGATGAACACTGAAGCTTTCTTT
TRBJ2-3 | NA | TRBV14 | TRBD2 | CASSLTWTSLDTQYF | TGTGCCAGCAGCCTCACATGGACTAGTCTGGATACGCAGTATTTT
TRBJ2-3 | NA | TRBV29-1 | TRBD2 | CSVETSGSTDTQYF | TGCAGCGTTGAAACTAGCGGGAGCACAGATACGCAGTATTTT
TRBJ2-7 | NA | TRBV6-5 | NA | CASKIRDNEYEQYF | TGTGCCAGCAAAATCCGGGACAACGAATACGAGCAGTACTTC
TRBJ2-3 | NA | TRBV7-9 | NA | CASSSFRQLSTDTQYF | TGTGCCAGCAGCTCTTTCCGACAATTGAGCACAGATACGCAGTATTTT
TRBJ2-1 | NA | TRBV4-3 | TRBD2 | CASSQEGLAGLHNEQFF | TGCGCCAGCAGCCAAGAAGGCCTAGCGGGTCTCCACAATGAGCAGTTCTTC
TRBJ2-7 | NA | TRBV6-5 | NA | CASSPGRAGENEQYF | TGTGCCAGCAGCCCCGGGCGGGCAGGTGAGAACGAGCAGTACTTC
TRBJ2-7 | once | TRBV5-5 | TRBD1 | CASSSRDRGYPSYEQYF | TGTGCCAGCAGCAGCCGGGACAGGGGTTATCCAAGCTACGAGCAGTACTTC
TRBJ2-5 | NA | TRBV30 | NA | CAYTSGTRETQYF | TGTGCCTATACTTCCGGGACGAGAGAGACCCAGTACTTC
TRBJ2-7 | NA | TRBV7-3 | NA | CASSSDRWSREQYF | TGTGCCAGCAGCTCCGACAGGTGGTCTAGGGAGCAGTACTTC
TRBJ1-1 | NA | TRBV30 | NA | CAMDRGATEAFF | TGTGCCATGGACCGGGGGGCCACTGAAGCTTTCTTT
TRBJ2-5 | NA | TRBV5-1 | NA | CASSLGQVQETQYF | TGCGCCAGCAGCTTGGGGCAGGTCCAAGAGACCCAGTACTTC
TRBJ2-2 | NA | TRBV27 | TRBD2 | CATLAGGGGELFF | TGTGCCACACTAGCGGGTGGTGGCGGGGAGCTGTTTTTT
TRBJ2-1 | NA | TRBV10-1 | NA | CASSHYNEQFF | TGCGCCAGCAGCCACTACAATGAGCAGTTCTTC
TRBJ2-6 | NA | TRBV5-6 | NA | CASSPRWGANVLTF | TGTGCCAGCAGCCCCCGCTGGGGAGCCAACGTCCTGACTTTC
TRBJ2-3 | NA | TRBV5-1 | TRBD2 | CASSWGTSGSTDTQYF | TGCGCCAGCAGCTGGGGGACTAGCGGGAGCACAGATACGCAGTATTTT
TRBJ2-5 | NA | TRBV5-1 | NA | CASKAGNLLETQYF | TGCGCCAGCAAGGCAGGTAACCTCCTTGAGACCCAGTACTTC
TRBJ1-5 | few | TRBV6-5 | NA | CASSRDALKDQPQHF | TGTGCCAGCAGTCGGGACGCTCTAAAGGATCAGCCCCAGCATTTT
TRBJ2-5 | NA | TRBV18 | NA | CASSPLGSPGETQYF | TGTGCCAGCTCACCCCTCGGGAGCCCAGGAGAGACCCAGTACTTC
TRBJ2-3 | NA | TRBV7-3 | TRBD2 | CASSSLGTSGNTDTQYF | TGTGCCAGCAGCTCCCTGGGGACTAGCGGGAACACAGATACGCAGTATTTT
TRBJ1-5 | NA | TRBV6-6 | NA | CASSSRDTYQPQHF | TGTGCCAGCAGTTCCCGGGACACCTATCAGCCCCAGCATTTT
TRBJ2-1 | NA | TRBV30 | TRBD2 | CAWTGTSGSGEQFF | TGTGCCTGGACCGGGACTAGCGGGAGCGGTGAGCAGTTCTTC
TRBJ1-1 | NA | TRBV11-1 | NA | CASRRGTNTEAFF | TGTGCCAGCAGGAGGGGAACGAACACTGAAGCTTTCTTT
TRBJ1-3 | NA | TRBV2 | NA | CASSRGSDGNTIYF | TGTGCCAGCTCCCGAGGGAGTGATGGAAACACCATATATTTT
TRBJ2-7 | few | TRBV5-4 | TRBD2 | CASSGGGLAGSYEQYF | TGTGCCAGCAGCGGGGGGGGACTAGCGGGCTCCTACGAGCAGTACTTC
TRBJ1-3 | NA | TRBV7-2 | NA | CASSLDGVYSGNTIYF | TGTGCCAGCAGCTTAGATGGGGTCTACTCTGGAAACACCATATATTTT
TRBJ2-7 | NA | TRBV10-3 | TRBD2 | CAIKGTTAVDEQYF | TGTGCCATCAAGGGGACTACCGCCGTGGACGAGCAGTACTTC
TRBJ1-2 | NA | TRBV7-3 | TRBD1 | CASSSGQGAGDGYTF | TGTGCCAGCAGCTCGGGACAGGGGGCGGGAGATGGCTACACCTTC
TRBJ2-3 | NA | TRBV7-2 | NA | CASSSRKLRGTDTQYF | TGTGCCAGCAGCTCCCGTAAGCTAAGGGGCACAGATACGCAGTATTTT
TRBJ2-5 | NA | TRBV7-2 | NA | CASSLARGGGVPGQETQYF | TGTGCCAGCAGCTTAGCAAGAGGGGGGGGAGTCCCAGGCCAAGAGACCCAGTACTTC
TRBJ2-7 | few | TRBV7-6 | NA | CASSTDDKSREQYF | TGTGCCAGCAGCACCGACGACAAGTCTCGCGAGCAGTACTTC
TRBJ1-1 | NA | TRBV5-1 | NA | CASSVDGNTEAFF | TGCGCCAGCAGTGTCGACGGGAACACTGAAGCTTTCTTT
TRBJ1-1 | NA | TRBV7-9 | NA | CASSLVGSENTEAFF | TGTGCCAGCAGCTTAGTGGGCAGCGAGAACACTGAAGCTTTCTTT
TRBJ2-1 | NA | TRBV9 | TRBD2 | CASSVDGRAGEQFF | TGTGCCAGCAGCGTAGACGGGAGGGCCGGTGAGCAGTTCTTC
TRBJ1-2 | NA | TRBV21-1 | NA | CASSKESRTGSSGYTF | TGTGCCAGCAGCAAAGAGAGTAGGACAGGGAGTAGTGGCTACACCTTC
TRBJ1-3 | few | TRBV7-9 | NA | CASSFWADPLSGNTIYF | TGTGCCAGCAGCTTCTGGGCGGACCCCCTCTCTGGAAACACCATATATTTT
TRBJ1-2 | NA | TRBV5-6 | TRBD1 | CASSLRGGNYGYTF | TGTGCCAGCAGCTTGAGAGGGGGCAACTATGGCTACACCTTC
TRBJ1-2 | NA | TRBV6-6 | NA | CASRAPGRNYGYTF | TGCGCCAGCAGGGCACCCGGACGGAACTATGGCTACACCTTC
TRBJ1-3 | NA | TRBV7-3 | NA | CASSLVPGGGNTIYF | TGTGCCAGCAGCTTAGTCCCGGGCGGGGGAAACACCATATATTTT
TRBJ2-7 | NA | TRBV2 | NA | CASKVDRSSYEQYF | TGTGCCAGCAAGGTAGACAGAAGCTCCTACGAGCAGTACTTC
TRBJ2-2 | NA | TRBV2 | NA | CASSVLNVGELFF | TGTGCCAGCAGTGTACTGAATGTAGGGGAGCTGTTTTTT
TRBJ1-6 | NA | TRBV6-6 | TRBD1 | CASRGDRENSPLHF | TGTGCCAGCAGGGGGGACAGGGAAAATTCACCCCTCCACTTT